A selection of T cell receptor beta chains follows, all from one sample in a study of regulatory dendritic cells for organ transplantation. Profiled with immunoSEQ multiplex PCR; TCRdb holds only in-frame clones, not every one. Among 25,000 to 30,000 clones listed, 60% to 80% were seen once. The sample taken for sequencing was memory CD4+ T cells from blood. These receptors were collected from a human donor in good health. Both conserved end residues are part of each CDR3. D genes are given only for firm matches. Expanded clones are given a class, and other clones once, few, many or no size at all.

>-|TRBJ1-2|TRBV25-1|-
TGTGCCAGCAGCCAAGGGGTAAATAGGGCCGGCTACACCTTC
CASSQGVNRAGYTF
>TRBD1|TRBJ2-2|TRBV6-5|once
TGTGCCAGCAGGATTGACAGGGTTTGGACCGGGGAGCTGTTTTTT
CASRIDRVWTGELFF
>-|TRBJ1-3|TRBV10-3|few
TGTGCCATCAGCGAGAGACAGGGAAACACCATATATTTT
CAISERQGNTIYF
>-|TRBJ2-7|TRBV6-1|-
TGTGCCAGCAGTCCAGTGGGCCTAGTCTACGAGCAGTACTTC
CASSPVGLVYEQYF
>TRBD1|TRBJ2-3|TRBV7-3|once
TGTGCCAGCAGCGAAACAGGGGCGGATACGCAGTATTTT
CASSETGADTQYF
>-|TRBJ1-2|TRBV7-2|-
TGTGCCAGCAGCCCATCCCGTAACTATGGCTACACCTTC
CASSPSRNYGYTF
>TRBD1|TRBJ1-2|TRBV11-2|-
TGTGCCAGCAGCGATTACAGGGGAGGAAACTATGGCTACACCTTC
CASSDYRGGNYGYTF
>-|TRBJ1-3|TRBV9|-
TGTGCCAGCAGCGTAGGATTAGCTGGAAACACCATATATTTT
CASSVGLAGNTIYF
>-|TRBJ2-7|TRBV6-5|-
TGTGCCAGCAGTTACCAAGGACAGAGCTCCTACGAGCAGTACTTC
CASSYQGQSSYEQYF
>TRBD2|TRBJ2-1|TRBV9|-
TGTGCCAGCAGCGTGGGGGGGACTCACAATCGCCGAGAGTACAATGAGCAGTTCTTC
CASSVGGTHNRREYNEQFF
>-|TRBJ2-1|TRBV6-4|few
TGTGCCAGCAGTCGGACAGAGAACAATGAGCAGTTCTTC
CASSRTENNEQFF
>-|TRBJ2-7|TRBV9|-
TGTGCCAGCAGCGTAGCCATATCCAGCGGGGACATCTCCTACGAGCAGTACTTC
CASSVAISSGDISYEQYF
>TRBD1|TRBJ1-3|TRBV9|few
TGTGCCAGCAGCGTAGTCGGAGGGGGCCGAGGAAACACCATATATTTT
CASSVVGGGRGNTIYF
>-|TRBJ2-5|TRBV9|-
TGTGCCAGCAGCCCCCAGGGGGGAGCCCGGACCCAGTACTTC
CASSPQGGARTQYF
>TRBD1|TRBJ1-1|TRBV5-4|-
TGTGCCAGCAGCACTCCGGACAGGGTGGGCACTGAAGCTTTCTTT
CASSTPDRVGTEAFF
>-|TRBJ2-1|TRBV14|-
TGTGCCAGCAGCGTAAACAGGAGAAATGAGCAGTTCTTC
CASSVNRRNEQFF
>-|TRBJ2-3|TRBV2|-
TGTGCCAGTTTGCCTCAGCCACCCTGGGATACGCAGTATTTT
CASLPQPPWDTQYF
>-|TRBJ2-1|TRBV4-2|-
TGTGCCAGCAGCCAGCTACTCGGGACTTCGTACAATGAGCAGTTCTTC
CASSQLLGTSYNEQFF
>TRBD2|TRBJ2-1|TRBV10-3|-
TGTGCCATCGGCTTTGGCGGGACTAGCGGGAGCTCCTACAATGAGCAGTTCTTC
CAIGFGGTSGSSYNEQFF
>TRBD2|TRBJ2-2|TRBV4-3|-
TGCGCCAGCAGCCAAGGCGGGGGACTAGCGGGAGTTGGGGAGCTGTTTTTT
CASSQGGGLAGVGELFF
>-|TRBJ2-1|TRBV18|once
TGTGCCAGCTCATCGACAGTCTCGTACAATGAGCAGTTCTTC
CASSSTVSYNEQFF
>-|TRBJ2-3|TRBV20-1|once
TGCAGTGCTAGCCTATCAGATACGCAGTATTTT
CSASLSDTQYF
>-|TRBJ2-3|TRBV7-2|-
TGTGCCAGCAGCCCCCAAGAGGGATGGGGTACGCAGTATTTT
CASSPQEGWGTQYF
>-|TRBJ1-1|TRBV4-1|-
TGCGCCAGCAGCCAAGAGGGGCGGGTTAACACTGAAGCTTTCTTT
CASSQEGRVNTEAFF
>-|TRBJ1-2|TRBV6-6|once
TGTGCCAGCAGTAGTACAGGGAACTATGGCTACACCTTC
CASSSTGNYGYTF
>-|TRBJ2-4|TRBV18|-
TGTGCCAGCTCACCACGGGCGAACGTCAACATTCAGTACTTC
CASSPRANVNIQYF
>-|TRBJ1-3|TRBV18|few
TGTGCCAGCTCACCCTCTCACTCTGGAAACACCATATATTTT
CASSPSHSGNTIYF
>-|TRBJ2-1|TRBV25-1|few
TGTGCCAGCAGCAGGGGTGCGATGAATGAGCAGTTCTTC
CASSRGAMNEQFF
>TRBD2|TRBJ2-5|TRBV7-9|-
TGTGCCAGCAGCTCAGGACTAGGGGAGACCCAGTACTTC
CASSSGLGETQYF
>TRBD2|TRBJ2-1|TRBV10-2|once
TGCGCCAGCAGCCTAGCGGGAGGGCAGTTCTTC
CASSLAGGQFF
>-|TRBJ2-1|TRBV6-6|-
TGTGCCAGCAGCGAGCCCCACCTTAATGAGCAGTTCTTC
CASSEPHLNEQFF
>-|TRBJ1-5|TRBV2|-
TGTGCCAGCAGTGGTTCTATTCGGGGCGTGAGGCAGCCCCAGCATTTT
CASSGSIRGVRQPQHF
>-|TRBJ2-1|TRBV6-6|once
TGTGCCAGCACCGAATACGGCGACAATGAGCAGTTCTTC
CASTEYGDNEQFF
>TRBD2|TRBJ2-2|TRBV11-2|-
TGTGCCAGCAGCTTAGGCGGGACTAGCGGGGGGAACACCGGGGAGCTGTTTTTT
CASSLGGTSGGNTGELFF
>-|TRBJ2-1|TRBV4-2|-
TGTGCCAGCCAGCACACAGGCGGGGTCAATGAGCAGTTCTTC
CASQHTGGVNEQFF
>TRBD1|TRBJ2-5|TRBV25-1|-
TGTGCCAGCAAGACAGGGGGGTTAGAGACCCAGTACTTC
CASKTGGLETQYF
>-|TRBJ2-7|TRBV9|-
TGTGCCAGCAGCGCGGACACCCGACCTCCGCAGTACTTC
CASSADTRPPQYF
>TRBD1|TRBJ1-2|TRBV28|-
TGTGCCAGCAGTTCCCCCCGGGACAGGGCTCACTATGGCTACACCTTC
CASSSPRDRAHYGYTF
>-|TRBJ1-2|TRBV2|-
TGTGCCAGCAGTGAACTTGGGGCCAGCTACTATGGCTACACCTTC
CASSELGASYYGYTF
>TRBD1|TRBJ2-3|TRBV28|-
TGTGCCAGCACCTTGGGGAACCGGGACAGGGGGTCTTGGGGCACAGATACGCAGTATTTT
CASTLGNRDRGSWGTDTQYF
>-|TRBJ1-3|TRBV7-8|once
TGTGCCAGCAGCTTAACCAGCGGAAACACCATATATTTT
CASSLTSGNTIYF
>-|TRBJ2-5|TRBV7-3|-
TGTGCCAGCAGCCAACAGGGAGAGACCCAGTACTTC
CASSQQGETQYF
>TRBD1|TRBJ1-2|TRBV6-4|once
TGTGCCAGCAGCTCGGGAAGGACAGGACAGGGCTACACCTTC
CASSSGRTGQGYTF
>-|TRBJ1-1|TRBV6-6|-
TGTGCCAGCAGTACCTCGGATCCCAGGGGAAACACTGAAGCTTTCTTT
CASSTSDPRGNTEAFF
>-|TRBJ2-3|TRBV19|-
TGTGCCAGTACGCGGGGCACAGATACGCAGTATTTT
CASTRGTDTQYF
>-|TRBJ2-2|TRBV6-1|-
TGTGCCAGCAGTGAGGTGCAGGGACGAGGCACCGGGGAGCTGTTTTTT
CASSEVQGRGTGELFF
>-|TRBJ1-5|TRBV19|-
TGTGCCAGTAGTATACACCCGGGGCGAGGAGGGCGAGGGGCAATTGGCAATCAGCCCCAGCATTTT
CASSIHPGRGGRGAIGNQPQHF
>-|TRBJ2-6|TRBV7-2|-
TGTGCCAGCAGCTCCTTCACGGGGGCCAACGTCCTGACTTTC
CASSSFTGANVLTF
>TRBD2|TRBJ2-1|TRBV7-2|-
TGTGCCAGCAGCTTAATGACTAGCGGGGGGCCCCGGATGCGGCAGTTCTTC
CASSLMTSGGPRMRQFF
>-|TRBJ1-2|TRBV11-1|-
TGTGCCAGCAGCTTCGGTCCCTCCTATGGCTACACCTTC
CASSFGPSYGYTF
>TRBD1|TRBJ1-6|TRBV19|few
TGTGCCAGTAGTGGGGACAGGGGCATGACTTCACCCCTCCACTTT
CASSGDRGMTSPLHF
>-|TRBJ1-4|TRBV18|-
TGTGCCAGCTCCCGGAGTAGTGGGAATGAAAAACTGTTTTTT
CASSRSSGNEKLFF
>-|TRBJ2-2|TRBV7-8|few
TGTGCCAGCAGCCAAAATAAACCTACCGGGACTGGCCCCACCGGGGAGCTGTTTTTT
CASSQNKPTGTGPTGELFF
>TRBD1|TRBJ2-7|TRBV9|-
TGTGCCAGCAGCGTAGGGCAGGGGGTGCCCTACGAGCAGTACTTC
CASSVGQGVPYEQYF
>-|TRBJ1-1|TRBV6-6|-
TGTGCCAGCAGCCGGGCTGGCGCTGAAGCTTTCTTT
CASSRAGAEAFF
>TRBD2|TRBJ2-1|TRBV7-9|-
TGTGCCAGCAGCTTAGATTTAGCGGGAGACGGCTACAATGAGCAGTTCTTC
CASSLDLAGDGYNEQFF